This T cell receptor (beta chain) was recorded in a study of blood T cells in healthy people across ages. A second roughly 6 to 11 cycle PCR used barcoded and J-beta primers. TCRdb redid the calling of the 5' RACE reads with MiXCR, one entry per CDR3 protein. The profile shows approximately 810,000 distinct CDR3 sequences, 25% to 30% of them singletons. CDR1 is SGHVS, CDR2 FNYEAQ, per germline. CDR3 length: 16 amino acids. V lost 1 base to trimming and J lost 2 bases; unmatched junction nucleotides: 2. This clonotype was seen a few times. Possible read error: a much larger clone is one base away. This clonotype was obtained from an elderly woman in good health. The chain is built from TRBV7-6 and TRBJ2-6, with 7 bases fitting TRBD1. Sequenced material: blood. The CDR3 loop is CASSLETGTGANVLTF. The DNA of the CDR3 is TGTGCCAGCAGCTTAGAGACAGGGACTGGGGCCAACGTCCTGACTTTC.